This is a list of T cell receptor beta chains from one sample in a study of T cells in Graves' hyperthyroidism and ophthalmopathy. TCRdb reprocessed the multiplex PCR reads via MiXCR and lists one record per CDR3 protein. Here the sample spans 300,000 to 450,000 distinct CDR3 sequences, about 15% being singletons. The specimen was blood. All receptors derive from a young woman with Graves' ophthalmopathy. CDR3s include the opening cysteine and the closing phenylalanine or tryptophan. Fields, in order: V gene, clone size, CDR3 length, D gene, J gene, CDR3 DNA, CDR3 protein. The D gene is left open where the match is weak. Clone sizes are given selectively: once, few, many, or a class where the clone is expanded.

TRBV20-1	many	15	TRBD1	TRBJ2-2	TGCAGTGCTCGCCCTTGGACAGGGGCCGGCGGGGAGCTGTTTTTT	CSARPWTGAGGELFF
TRBV20-1	many	15	TRBD1	TRBJ1-5	TGCAGTGCCCGGGGAAGACAGGGGGTTAACCAGCCCCAGCATTTT	CSARGRQGVNQPQHF
TRBV7-9	many	19	TRBD2	TRBJ2-1	TGTGCCAGCAGACCTCCCATATTCCCGACTAGCGGGGGGGCCTATGAGCAGTTCTTC	CASRPPIFPTSGGAYEQFF
TRBV6-1	NA	13	NA	TRBJ2-3	TGTGCCAGCAGTTCGGCGGTCGGAGATACGCAGTATTTT	CASSSAVGDTQYF
TRBV20-1	many	14	NA	TRBJ2-2	TGCAGTGCTAGAAGGCAGGTCGACACCGGGGAGCTGTTTTTT	CSARRQVDTGELFF
TRBV5-1	many	11	NA	TRBJ1-1	TGCGCCAGCAGCTTAAGAGGTGAAGCTTTCTTT	CASSLRGEAFF
TRBV15	few	13	NA	TRBJ2-7	TGTGCCACCAGCGGCAGACAGACCTACGAGCAGTACTTC	CATSGRQTYEQYF
TRBV3-1	NA	14	NA	TRBJ2-2	TGTGCCAGCAGCCCCTCGTCGAGCACCGGGGAGCTGTTTTTT	CASSPSSSTGELFF
TRBV9	NA	14	NA	TRBJ2-3	TGTGCCAGCAGCGTAGGAGTTTTCGCAGATACGCAGTATTTT	CASSVGVFADTQYF
TRBV28	many	16	NA	TRBJ2-1	TGTGCCAGCAGCCGAACCGGGATAAGCTCCTACAATGAGCAGTTCTTC	CASSRTGISSYNEQFF
TRBV12-3/TRBV12-4	NA	13	TRBD1	TRBJ2-7	TGTGCCAGCAGTCCAAAGGGACAGTACGAGCAGTACTTC	CASSPKGQYEQYF
TRBV4-2	many	17	NA	TRBJ2-6	TGTGCCAGCAGCCAAGATTCAAGAGGCTCTGGGGCCAACGTCCTGACTTTC	CASSQDSRGSGANVLTF
TRBV6-5	NA	17	NA	TRBJ1-4	TGTGCCAGCATTCCCCGAGGGGGGAATCAGGCTAATGAAAAACTGTTTTTT	CASIPRGGNQANEKLFF
TRBV24-1	many	13	NA	TRBJ2-1	TGTGCCACCAGTGATGCAGGGGTTCCTGAGCAGTTCTTC	CATSDAGVPEQFF
TRBV2	NA	12	NA	TRBJ2-5	TGTGCCAGCACAGGCTTTCAAGAGACCCAGTACTTC	CASTGFQETQYF
TRBV9	few	14	NA	TRBJ2-7	TGTGCCAGCTCCCGGGCAGGGGACGGGTACGAGCAGTACTTC	CASSRAGDGYEQYF
TRBV5-5	many	14	TRBD1	TRBJ2-3	TGTGCCAGCAGCGCCAACAGGGGGCTAGATACGCAGTATTTT	CASSANRGLDTQYF
TRBV5-1	many	15	NA	TRBJ1-6	TGCGCCAGCAGCTTGGTACGTGAGGGTCCTTCACCCCTCCACTTT	CASSLVREGPSPLHF
TRBV28	many	13	NA	TRBJ1-2	TGTGCCAGCAGTGGATTTAGGGGCTATGGCTACACCTTC	CASSGFRGYGYTF
TRBV28	NA	16	NA	TRBJ1-6	TGTGCCGGCCTACCATGTCGCAAGTCCTATAATTCACCCCTCCACTTT	CAGLPCRKSYNSPLHF
TRBV20-1	many	11	NA	TRBJ2-2	TGCAGTGCTAGTTTCACCGGGGAGCTGTTTTTT	CSASFTGELFF
TRBV27	NA	13	NA	TRBJ2-2	TGTGCCAGCAGTTTATGGGTGTCCGGGGAGCTGTTTTTT	CASSLWVSGELFF
TRBV27	many	15	TRBD1	TRBJ1-2	TGTGCCAGCCAAATCTCCGGGACAGGGATCTATGGCTACACCTTC	CASQISGTGIYGYTF
TRBV29-1	many	12	NA	TRBJ2-7	TGCAGCGTCGACCCAGGGGGGTACGAGCAGTACTTC	CSVDPGGYEQYF
TRBV28	many	12	NA	TRBJ2-5	TGTGCCAGCAGGATCGCTGACGAGACCCAGTACTTC	CASRIADETQYF
TRBV20-1	many	16	NA	TRBJ1-2	TGCAGTGCCGAACAGAGTGGTGGGGCGCTCGACTATGGCTACACCTTC	CSAEQSGGALDYGYTF
TRBV6-1	NA	13	NA	TRBJ2-6	TGTGCCAGCAGAACCCCTGGGGCCAACGTCCTGACTTTC	CASRTPGANVLTF
TRBV2	many	16	TRBD1	TRBJ1-1	TGTGCCAGCAGTCTTTCTTCTGGGACAGCGAACACTGAAGCTTTCTTT	CASSLSSGTANTEAFF
TRBV7-8	many	18	NA	TRBJ1-1	TGTGCCAGCAGCTTAAGTGGAAAGGGAATCCCCTTGAACACTGAAGCTTTCTTT	CASSLSGKGIPLNTEAFF
TRBV28	many	12	NA	TRBJ1-6	TGTGCCAGCACCCCCCCCCGAGGACCCCTCCACTTT	CASTPPRGPLHF
TRBV19	NA	15	NA	TRBJ1-6	TGTGCCAGTAGTATTAGCGGGACTCCTGGTTCACCCCTCCACTTT	CASSISGTPGSPLHF
TRBV27	NA	15	NA	TRBJ2-3	TGTGCCAGCAGTTTACAACCGGGGGCCCCAGATACGCAGTATTTT	CASSLQPGAPDTQYF
TRBV5-1	many	15	TRBD1	TRBJ1-2	TGCGCCAGCAGCGACAGGACAGGGGGGAACTATGGCTACACCTTC	CASSDRTGGNYGYTF
TRBV6-1	many	11	NA	TRBJ2-3	TGTGCCACCCAAGACAGGGATACGCAGTATTTT	CATQDRDTQYF
TRBV19	many	19	TRBD2	TRBJ2-1	TGTGCCAGTAGTATAGATCGGGGGACTAGCGGATTATCCTACAATGAGCAGTTCTTC	CASSIDRGTSGLSYNEQFF
TRBV6-1	many	14	NA	TRBJ1-4	TGTGCCAGCAGTACCGACAGCTCCAATGAAAAACTGTTTTTT	CASSTDSSNEKLFF
TRBV5-1	many	13	NA	TRBJ2-1	TGCGCCAGCAGCTCGGGACGGTTCAATGAGCAGTTCTTC	CASSSGRFNEQFF
TRBV20-1	few	13	TRBD2	TRBJ2-1	TGCAGTGCCAACATTCTAGCGGGCAATGAGCAGTTCTTC	CSANILAGNEQFF
TRBV2	NA	15	NA	TRBJ2-7	TGTGCCAGCAGTCCGGGCTTCCTCCTTACCTACGAGCAGTACTTC	CASSPGFLLTYEQYF
TRBV27	NA	17	NA	TRBJ1-1	TGTGCCAGCAGTTTATATTCGGCAGGATACCTTGACACTGAAGCTTTCTTT	CASSLYSAGYLDTEAFF
TRBV6-1	many	13	NA	TRBJ1-2	TGTGCCAGCAGTGGCCAAAGGGAAGACGGCTACACCTTC	CASSGQREDGYTF
TRBV7-9	NA	17	NA	TRBJ2-7	TGTGCCAGCAGCTTCCCCAGACAGGATAAAGTCTCCTACGAGCAGTACTTC	CASSFPRQDKVSYEQYF
TRBV2	NA	12	TRBD1	TRBJ1-5	TGTGCCAGCAAGGGTGGACAGGCCGCCCAGCATTTT	CASKGGQAAQHF
TRBV6-1	few	14	NA	TRBJ1-2	TGTGCCAGCAGTCCGACGGGGGCCATAAATGGCTACACCTTC	CASSPTGAINGYTF
TRBV3-1	many	16	NA	TRBJ2-3	TGTGCCAGCAGCCAAGGAGGCAACCGGGCTACAGATACGCAGTATTTT	CASSQGGNRATDTQYF
TRBV28	many	18	TRBD1	TRBJ2-2	TGTGCCAGCAGGCTTGCTCGGACAGGGTGGGGAGTTAACGGGGAGCTGTTTTTT	CASRLARTGWGVNGELFF
TRBV20-1	many	11	NA	TRBJ1-2	TGCAGTGCTAAGGATCGGATCGGCTACACCTTC	CSAKDRIGYTF